The TCR beta chain described here comes from a study of Graves' ophthalmopathy and Graves' hyperthyroidism. Study-wide context: No progression to ophthalmopathy over 18 months defined stable hyperthyroidism. Study-wide results and limits: Progression of ophthalmopathy was predicted by the model with 70% to 71% sensitivity and less than 85% specificity.

V was trimmed by 1 base and J by 0 bases, leaving 10 bases between them. Per the germline V gene, CDR1 is SEHNR and CDR2 is FQNEAQ (reference sequence). This CDR3 is built from 16 residues. Among the exclusions were patients with other autoimmune diseases, uncontrolled infections, pregnancy or lactation. Beta-chain TCR CDR3 regions were amplified from RNA transcripts. Scientists carried out first-round RT-PCR using HTBI primers and then a second-round multiplex PCR. Each CDR3 protein is one row after TCRdb ran MiXCR on the multiplex PCR reads. The sample holds about 600,000 distinct CDR3 sequences, 35% to 40% seen once. This clonotype was found many times. Antigen specificity is unknown.

This receptor was identified in an adult man with Graves' hyperthyroidism. This chain uses TRBV7-9 with TRBJ1-3; perhaps TRBD1 as D (5 bases). The sample taken for sequencing was peripheral blood or thyroid tissue (not recorded which). In nucleotides, the CDR3 is TGTGCCAGCAGCTTAGGTGTGACAGCCTCTGGAAACACCATATATTTT. It specifies CASSLGVTASGNTIYF.